This TCR beta chain was profiled in a study of OX40 agonist ivuxolimab in advanced cancers. The CDR3 is 16 residues long. V lost 0 bases to trimming and J lost 2 bases; unmatched junction nucleotides: 7. CDR1 is SGHRS and CDR2 is YFSETQ in the germline V gene. Here immunoSEQ multiplex PCR was the method, and the copy in TCRdb shows in-frame clones only, minus some. The data hold 75,000 to 100,000 clones, with 90% observed a single time. The chain has TRBV5-1 and TRBJ1-1; the match to TRBD1 covers 7 bases. This sample comprised CD4+ or CD8+ T cells sorted from blood, obtained in a trial of the OX40 agonist ivuxolimab. This TCR was sampled from an adult with an advanced solid tumor such as melanoma, head and neck, liver or kidney cancer. DNA of the CDR3: TGCGCCAGCAGCTTGGCAGGGGGAGTCAGCAACACTGAAGCTTTCTTT. This encodes CASSLAGGVSNTEAFF. Full variable domain (outside the CDR3, taken from reference TRBV5-1 and TRBJ1-1): KAGVTQTPRYLIKTRGQQVTLSCSPISGHRSVSWYQQTPGQGLQFLFEYFSETQRNKGNFPGRFSGRQFSNSRSEMNVSTLELGDSALYLCASSLAGGVSNTEAFFGQGTRLTVV.